One and the same sample provided the 26 T cell receptor beta chains below, sequenced in a study of cytomegalovirus exposure and HLA in healthy donors. The PCR used 60 Vbeta and 13 Jbeta primers. This table comes from immunoSEQ multiplex PCR, and its TCRdb copy is limited to in-frame clones, with some not included. This table holds 200,000 or so clones, over 75% found once. The sample comprised PBMCs. The receptors were gathered from a boy aged 2 to 9 in good health and CMV-seronegative.

This clone showed up just a few times. This chain uses TRBV25-1 with TRBJ1-1; tentatively, D is TRBD1 (5 bases). Per the germline V gene, CDR1 is MGHDK and CDR2 is SYGVNS. This CDR3 has 15 residues. Trimming removed 4 bases at V and 0 bases at J, with 12 bases between. CDR3 sequence reads: CASSAGLMMNTEAFF. The CDR3 DNA reads TGTGCCAGCAGTGCGGGACTGATGATGAACACTGAAGCTTTCTTT.

The CDR3 loop is CASTKVRENTIYF. Here the CDR3 DNA reads TGTGCCAGTACTAAAGTTCGGGAAAACACCATATATTTT. V usage is TRBV19 and J usage is TRBJ1-3; D unresolved. V lost 7 bases, J lost 6 bases, and 13 bases lay in between. The CDR3 contains 13 residues. Germline V CDR1 and CDR2: LNHDA, SQIVND (reference sequence).

The chain combines TRBV4-2 with TRBJ2-2; D possibly corresponds to TRBD2 (6 bases). The V end lost 4 bases, the J end lost 8 bases, and 14 bases lay between the germline ends. CDR3 length equals 14 residues. From germline, CDR1 is LGHNA and CDR2 YNFKEQ. CDR3 sequence reads: CASSPGLGVGELFF. CDR3 DNA: TGTGCCAGCAGCCCGGGACTGGGGGTAGGGGAGCTGTTTTTT.

V gene TRBV4-3 combines with J gene TRBJ2-7; the D gene is possibly TRBD1 (6 bases). The CDR3 has 16 amino acids. Germline values: CDR1 LGHNA, CDR2 YSLEER. V was pared by 0 bases and J by 2 bases, with 14 bases between. CDR3 coding DNA: TGCGCCAGCAGCCAAGATTCGGTACAGGGACCCTACGAGCAGTACTTC. Amino acid sequence: CASSQDSVQGPYEQYF.

The chain recombines TRBV10-3 with TRBJ1-1, with no clear D. Trimming left V 8 bases short and J 4 bases short, with 20 bases between. The germline V gene encodes CDR1 ENHRY and CDR2 SYGVKD. CDR3 length: 15 amino acids. The CDR3 nucleotides are TGTGCCATCTTAGCCACTGGCCCTAATGTCACTGAAGCTTTCTTT. It specifies CAILATGPNVTEAFF.

The rearrangement uses TRBV5-1 and TRBJ2-1; 7 bases line up with TRBD1. Germline V gives CDR1 SGHRS, CDR2 YFSETQ. With V trimmed by 9 bases and J by 9 bases, 12 bases remained unmatched. The CDR3 length is 13 residues. The CDR3 region is CATIRRGPVEQFF. The CDR3 DNA is TGCGCCACCATCAGAAGGGGGCCGGTTGAGCAGTTCTTC.

The gene calls are TRBV5-1 and TRBJ1-5; D gene uncertain. The V end lost 2 bases, the J end lost 0 bases, and 3 bases lay between the germline ends. The germline CDR1 and CDR2 sequences are SGHRS and YFSETQ. The CDR3 has 13 residues. The CDR3 bases are TGCGCCAGCAGCTTTATTAGCAATCAGCCCCAGCATTTT. Protein sequence: CASSFISNQPQHF.

This sequence joins TRBV7-9 and TRBJ1-2; 7 bases map to TRBD1. V shed 5 bases, J shed 1 base, and the junction held 4 bases outside the gene matches. Per germline, CDR1 SEHNR and CDR2 FQNEAQ (reference sequence). The CDR3 totals 14 residues. CDR3 bases: TGTGCCAGCAGCCGGACAGGTTTTAACTATGGCTACACCTTC. This sequence encodes CASSRTGFNYGYTF.

V usage is TRBV19 and J usage is TRBJ1-5, with 8 positions matching TRBD1. Germline V CDR1 and CDR2: LNHDA, SQIVND (reference sequence). This CDR3 is 15 amino acids long. V lost 5 bases and J lost 6; bases outside the gene matches: 9. The CDR3 here is CASSPRGQDIQPQHF. The CDR3 DNA sequence: TGTGCCAGTAGTCCCCGGGGACAGGATATTCAGCCCCAGCATTTT. The full variable domain, completed using reference TRBV19 and TRBJ1-5, is DGGITQSPKYLFRKEGQNVTLSCEQNLNHDAMYWYRQDPGQGLRLIYYSQIVNDFQKGDIAEGYSVSREKKESFPLTVTSAQKNPTAFYLCASSPRGQDIQPQHFGDGTRLSIL.

The chain employs TRBV10-1 and TRBJ1-6; TRBD1 matches 10 bases. Germline CDR1 WNHNN, CDR2 SYGVQD (reference sequence). The CDR3 has 13 residues. With V trimmed by 10 bases and J by 7 bases, 4 bases remained unmatched. The CDR3 coding sequence is TGCGCCACCCTGGGACAGGGGAATTCACCCCTCCACTTT. It translates to CATLGQGNSPLHF.

The genes are TRBV6-1 and TRBJ1-6; D gene ambiguous. V was trimmed by 0 bases and J by 9 bases, leaving 15 bases between them. Germline-derived CDR1 and CDR2 are MNHNS and SASEGT. There are 16 residues in the CDR3. CDR3 protein: CASSEATRVPSSPLHF. The CDR3 DNA reads TGTGCCAGCAGTGAAGCCACGCGGGTGCCAAGTTCACCCCTCCACTTT.

The rearrangement joins TRBV18 to TRBJ1-3, with D unclear. Germline values: CDR1 KGHSH, CDR2 LQKENI. The CDR3 totals 12 residues. V lost 4 bases, J lost 4 bases, and 5 bases lay in between. CDR3 sequence reads: CASSRAGNTIYF. In nucleotides, the CDR3 is TGTGCCAGCTCACGAGCCGGAAACACCATATATTTT.

This rearrangement joins TRBV6-6 to TRBJ1-2; TRBD1 aligns across 11 bases. The V gene's germline CDR1 is MNHNY and CDR2 SVGAGI (reference sequence). The CDR3 is 14 residues long. With 5 bases clipped from V and 6 bases from J, the junction kept 5 bases outside the gene matches. The CDR3 loop is CASSRDRGEDGYTF. The CDR3 DNA reads as TGTGCCAGCAGTCGGGACAGGGGGGAGGATGGCTACACCTTC.

This clone was counted a few times. The chain employs TRBV30 and TRBJ2-5, with D possibly being TRBD1 (6 bases). Germline CDR1 GTSNPN, CDR2 SVGIG (reference sequence). V dropped 5 bases and J dropped 2 bases, with 12 bases sitting between them. The CDR3 is 13 residues long. CDR3 coding DNA: TGTGCCTGGGGTGAGAGGGGGCAAGAGACCCAGTACTTC. Its translation is CAWGERGQETQYF.

The V call is TRBV5-1, the J call TRBJ1-4, with D unclear. CDR1 and CDR2 (germline): SGHRS, YFSETQ. The CDR3 runs to 13 residues. V dropped 4 bases and J dropped 6 bases, with 10 bases sitting between them. CDR3 in amino acids: CASSPRPDEKLFF. DNA of the CDR3: TGCGCCAGCAGCCCCCGTCCCGATGAAAAACTGTTTTTT.

The V call is TRBV7-8, the J call TRBJ1-5, with D maybe TRBD1 (5 bases). The CDR3 loop spans 17 amino acids. Trimming took off 1 base at V and 1 base at J, with 14 bases between the two ends. Germline V gene sequence: CDR1 SGHVS, CDR2 FQNEAQ. CDR3 bases: TGTGCCAGCAGCTTAGTACTTGGGGGGGGGAGCAATCAGCCCCAGCATTTT. Translating it yields CASSLVLGGGSNQPQHF.

This sequence joins TRBV7-2 and TRBJ1-2; D call uncertain. CDR1 and CDR2 from the germline V gene are SGHTA and FQGNSA. The length of the CDR3 is 14 residues. Trimming cost V 5 bases and J 4 bases, with 14 bases left between them. As DNA, the CDR3 is TGTGCCAGCAGCCTTCGTCGGGAGGGCTATGGCTACACCTTC. It yields the protein CASSLRREGYGYTF.

This chain uses TRBV2 with TRBJ2-7, with TRBD1 identical over 7 bases. The CDR3 totals 15 residues. Trimming took 5 bases from V and 0 from J; bases not matched to a gene: 7. The germline V gene encodes CDR1 SNHLY and CDR2 FYNNEI. CDR3 bases: TGTGCCAGCAGTCAGATCGGGACAGCCTCCTACGAGCAGTACTTC. Protein: CASSQIGTASYEQYF.

The rearrangement links TRBV5-4 to TRBJ2-5; 7 bases align to TRBD1. The CDR3 length is 14 residues. Germline trimming cut 4 bases from V and 5 bases from J; bases unmatched to any gene: 8. Germline V gene data show CDR1 as SGHNT and CDR2 as YYREEE (reference sequence). CDR3 loop: CASSQGQTGETQYF. The CDR3 DNA follows: TGTGCCAGCAGCCAGGGACAGACGGGGGAGACCCAGTACTTC.

The rearrangement uses TRBV29-1 and TRBJ2-7; 8 nucleotides line up with TRBD1. This CDR3 region has 13 residues. With 5 bases clipped from V and 4 bases from J, the junction kept 7 bases outside the gene matches. Germline assignment: CDR1 SQVTM and CDR2 ANQGSEA. In DNA, the CDR3 is TGCAGCGTTCAGGACAGGGTCTCGTACGAGCAGTACTTC. Its translation is CSVQDRVSYEQYF.

This rearrangement joins TRBV5-4 to TRBJ1-1; D gene unclear. Deletions cut 9 bases from V and 2 bases from J, with 32 bases between. Looked up from germline, CDR1 is SGHNT and CDR2 is YYREEE (reference sequence). The CDR3 has 19 amino acids. The CDR3 sequence: CATRKKEERRLGINTEAFF. For the CDR3, the DNA is TGTGCCACCCGAAAGAAAGAGGAGAGGAGGTTGGGAATTAACACTGAAGCTTTCTTT.

The gene calls are TRBV19 and TRBJ1-5, with TRBD1 as a possible D gene (5 bases). Per the germline V gene, CDR1 is LNHDA and CDR2 is SQIVND (reference sequence). The V and J ends lost 10 bases and 2 bases respectively, with 18 bases between them. This CDR3 has 15 residues. In nucleotides, the CDR3 is TGTGCCACCGCCATCTGGGGCGATGGCAATCAGCCCCAGCATTTT. This codes for CATAIWGDGNQPQHF. Complete variable domain (other parts from reference TRBV19 and TRBJ1-5): DGGITQSPKYLFRKEGQNVTLSCEQNLNHDAMYWYRQDPGQGLRLIYYSQIVNDFQKGDIAEGYSVSREKKESFPLTVTSAQKNPTAFYLCATAIWGDGNQPQHFGDGTRLSIL.

The chain uses TRBV5-1 and TRBJ1-6; D ambiguous. Trimming left V 1 base short and J 7 bases short, with 12 bases between. The CDR3 contains 15 residues. Germline V lookup: CDR1 SGHRS, CDR2 YFSETQ. CDR3 amino acids: CASSLRNRLNSPLHF. CDR3 in DNA: TGCGCCAGCAGCTTGCGTAACCGACTAAATTCACCCCTCCACTTT.

This chain connects TRBV19 to TRBJ2-1, with D perhaps TRBD2 (5 bases). CDR3 length: 14 residues. Germline lookup yields CDR1 LNHDA and CDR2 SQIVND (reference sequence). The germline V and J ends were trimmed by 7 bases and 4 bases, with 14 bases remaining between them. The CDR3 region has the DNA TGTGCCAGTACTGTACCGGGATCTTACAATGAGCAGTTCTTC. Its protein product is CASTVPGSYNEQFF.

The chain links TRBV7-9 to TRBJ1-1; a weak D match, TRBD1 (6 bases). Trimming shortened V by 4 bases and J by 4 bases, and 13 bases separated the two germline ends. CDR1 and CDR2 (germline): SEHNR, FQNEAQ (reference sequence). The CDR3 covers 14 residues. This chain's CDR3 is CASSSLQGSTEAFF. CDR3 in DNA: TGTGCCAGCAGCTCACTACAGGGAAGCACTGAAGCTTTCTTT.

This clone showed up just once. V is TRBV11-3 and J is TRBJ2-1; 7 nucleotides agree with TRBD1. The CDR3 is 18 residues long. J gave up 7 bases and V 2 bases, and 17 bases lay outside the gene matches. Germline-derived CDR1 and CDR2 are SGHNT and YENEEA. CDR3 nucleotide sequence: TGTGCCAGCAGCTTAACCCCCCGGGACAGCCGGTGTGGGAATGAGCAGTTCTTC. Protein product: CASSLTPRDSRCGNEQFF.